The following is a T cell receptor beta chain sequence with its context. Its antigen is currently unknown. This record comes from a study of T cell repertoires in cytomegalovirus infection. As for the study in general: Evidence of both CMV infection and a matching HLA type came from public TCR beta signatures. Study observations and caveats: Cumulated frequencies of public TCR beta families served to identify carriers of CMV plus the relevant HLA.

This CDR3 is built from 12 residues. V was shortened by 8 bases and J by 0 bases, with 7 bases between the two germline ends. Germline V gene sequence: CDR1 SNHLY, CDR2 FYNNEI. A single record per CDR3 protein comes from TCRdb applying MiXCR to the reads. The repertoire holds about 920,000 distinct CDR3 sequences, with more than 25% as singletons. The chain carries TRBV2 and TRBJ1-1, with D hard to call. The receptor comes from a human donor in good health (CMV status not recorded). Some clones in this sample may be carry-over from other donors' samples. This material consisted of cultured CD8+ T cells from PBMCs, taken from culture after CMV antigen stimulation. The CDR3 region is CASDPMNTEAFF. The CDR3 DNA is TGTGCCAGCGACCCCATGAACACTGAAGCTTTCTTT.